This is a list of T cell receptor beta chains from one sample in a study of T cell repertoires in cytomegalovirus infection. Using its own MiXCR run on the reads, TCRdb lists one record per CDR3 protein. The sample consists of 200,000 to 300,000 distinct CDR3 sequences, less than 9.5% of them appearing once. Input material: PBMCs. Source of these receptors: a human donor in good health (CMV status not recorded). Some clones in this sample may be carry-over from other donors' samples. Each CDR3 is given with its conserved first and last residue. Each record gives: J gene, V gene, D gene, clone size, CDR3 protein, CDR3 DNA. The D gene is left open where the match is weak. Not every row has a clone size; where given, it reads once, few, many or a size class.

J: TRBJ2-1
V: TRBV29-1
D: NA
size: NA
CDR3: CSVSMGGSYNEQFF
DNA: TGCAGCGTTTCGATGGGCGGCTCCTACAATGAGCAGTTCTTC

J: TRBJ2-5
V: TRBV7-2
D: TRBD2
size: NA
CDR3: CASTPGGSETQYF
DNA: TGTGCCAGCACCCCGGGGGGGTCAGAGACCCAGTACTTC

J: TRBJ1-1
V: TRBV27
D: TRBD1
size: NA
CDR3: CASSWSGQHNLEAFF
DNA: TGTGCCAGCAGTTGGTCGGGACAGCACAACCTTGAAGCTTTCTTT

J: TRBJ2-3
V: TRBV7-2
D: NA
size: many
CDR3: CASSLRGTGTDTQYF
DNA: TGTGCCAGCAGCTTGCGGGGCACGGGAACAGATACGCAGTATTTT

J: TRBJ1-5
V: TRBV28
D: NA
size: many
CDR3: CASSLIVNQPQHF
DNA: TGTGCCAGCAGCTTGATAGTTAATCAGCCCCAGCATTTT

J: TRBJ2-7
V: TRBV7-2
D: NA
size: many
CDR3: CASSILYEQYF
DNA: TGTGCCAGCAGCATACTCTACGAGCAGTACTTC

J: TRBJ2-7
V: TRBV7-8
D: NA
size: few
CDR3: CASSARRSPTYEQYF
DNA: TGTGCCAGCAGCGCAAGGCGGTCCCCCACCTACGAGCAGTACTTC

J: TRBJ1-5
V: TRBV7-2
D: NA
size: many
CDR3: CASSPVGGNQPQHF
DNA: TGTGCCAGCAGCCCTGTAGGGGGCAATCAGCCCCAGCATTTT

J: TRBJ2-5
V: TRBV7-6
D: TRBD1
size: many
CDR3: CASSLQYPGQGQETQYF
DNA: TGTGCCAGCAGCTTACAATACCCGGGACAGGGACAAGAGACCCAGTACTTC

J: TRBJ2-5
V: TRBV7-2
D: NA
size: many
CDR3: CASSSPLIGTQYF
DNA: TGTGCCAGCAGCTCTCCCTTAATTGGGACCCAGTACTTC

J: TRBJ2-1
V: TRBV20-1
D: TRBD1
size: NA
CDR3: CSASPMGQPIYNEQFF
DNA: TGCAGTGCTAGTCCCATGGGACAGCCGATCTACAATGAGCAGTTCTTC

J: TRBJ2-2
V: TRBV6-6
D: NA
size: few
CDR3: CASGGRENTGELFF
DNA: TGTGCCAGCGGGGGGCGGGAGAACACCGGGGAGCTGTTTTTT

J: TRBJ2-1
V: TRBV19
D: TRBD1
size: few
CDR3: CASSSRDRNEQFF
DNA: TGTGCCAGTAGTAGCCGGGACAGAAATGAGCAGTTCTTC

J: TRBJ1-4
V: TRBV5-1
D: NA
size: NA
CDR3: CASSGWEEKLFF
DNA: TGCGCCAGCAGCGGTTGGGAGGAAAAACTGTTTTTT

J: TRBJ1-3
V: TRBV11-2
D: NA
size: few
CDR3: CASEGRVGSGNTIYF
DNA: TGTGCCAGCGAGGGACGGGTCGGCTCTGGAAACACCATATATTTT

J: TRBJ2-6
V: TRBV12-3/TRBV12-4
D: TRBD1
size: many
CDR3: CASRGTGANSGANVLTF
DNA: TGTGCCAGCAGGGGGACAGGGGCCAACTCTGGGGCCAACGTCCTGACTTTC

J: TRBJ2-7
V: TRBV11-2
D: TRBD1
size: many
CDR3: CASSGSGGSYYEQYF
DNA: TGTGCCAGCAGCGGATCAGGGGGCTCCTACTACGAGCAGTACTTC